The 32 T cell receptor beta chains presented below share a single source sample, sequenced in a study of cytomegalovirus exposure and HLA in healthy donors (dated by TCRdb to between 2016 and 2019). Library preparation was by the immunoSEQ multiplex PCR assay. For the multiplex PCR, a mixture combining 60 forward primers for TCR Vbeta segments and 13 reverse primers for TCR Jbeta segments was used. Imported from immuneACCESS, the table was reduced by TCRdb to in-frame sequences with V and J called. These copies leave out some clones; in studies compared against another copy, an unresolved V gene accounts for under half, and the cause of the remainder is not known. The sample has 85,000 to 100,000 clones on record, over 70% of them singletons. The top ten hold around 7.8% of the sample. The sample comprised PBMCs. The receptors stem from a man aged 50-60 years in good health and CMV-seropositive.

The chain has TRBV6-1 and TRBJ1-5; D is possibly TRBD1 (6 bases). Looked up from germline, CDR1 is MNHNS and CDR2 is SASEGT. With 3 bases removed from V and 4 bases from J, the gap between germline ends came to 13 bases. The CDR3 is 15 amino acids. CDR3 sequence (DNA): TGTGCCAGCAGTGATACAGGGCGCTGGAATCAGCCCCAGCATTTT. This sequence encodes CASSDTGRWNQPQHF.

The rearrangement joins TRBV7-2 to TRBJ2-3; unclear D gene. There are 13 residues in the CDR3. Trimming took 1 base from V and 5 from J, leaving 7 bases between them. Germline V gives CDR1 SGHTA, CDR2 FQGNSA. CDR3 sequence (DNA): TGTGCCAGCAGCTTAGTCGAGCGAGATACGCAGTATTTT. Amino acid sequence: CASSLVERDTQYF. Full variable domain (rest looked up from reference TRBV7-2 and TRBJ2-3): GAGVSQSPSNKVTEKGKDVELRCDPISGHTALYWYRQSLGQGLEFLIYFQGNSAPDKSGLPSDRFSAERTGGSVSTLTIQRTQQEDSAVYLCASSLVERDTQYFGPGTRLTVL.

J is TRBJ2-1 and V is TRBV9, with 9 nucleotides matching TRBD2. Per germline, CDR1 SGDLS and CDR2 YYNGEE. The junction had 5 bases not matched to a gene; V was cut back by 0 bases and J by 7 bases. The CDR3 extends over 15 amino acids. The DNA of the CDR3 is TGTGCCAGCAGCGTAGAGGGACTAGCTGAAAATGAGCAGTTCTTC. It translates to CASSVEGLAENEQFF.

This clone was picked up a small number of times. The chain is built from TRBV7-3 and TRBJ2-1; no definite D call. Germline-derived CDR1 and CDR2 are SGHTA and FQGTGA. V lost 2 bases, J lost 0 bases, and 8 bases lay in between. CDR3 length: 15 residues. The CDR3 region has the DNA TGTGCCAGCAGCTTATATCCGAGCTCCTACAATGAGCAGTTCTTC. Its translation is CASSLYPSSYNEQFF.

The chain couples TRBV7-2 to TRBJ1-2; D is undetermined. There are 13 residues in the CDR3. Germline V gene lookup returns CDR1 SGHTA and CDR2 FQGNSA. V was cut by 2 bases and J by 5 bases, with 9 bases left in between. The CDR3 DNA is TGTGCCAGCAGCTTAATACCACAGTATGGCTACACCTTC. Amino acids: CASSLIPQYGYTF.

This chain uses TRBV27 with TRBJ1-2; perhaps TRBD1 as D (6 bases). Germline assignment: CDR1 MNHEY and CDR2 SMNVEV (reference sequence). V was cut by 6 bases and J by 5 bases, with 19 bases left in between. This CDR3 is 15 amino acids long. Written as DNA, the CDR3 is TGTGCCAGCAGGGGGGCCCAGGCATGGTCTTATGGCTACACCTTC. It specifies CASRGAQAWSYGYTF.

The J gene is TRBJ2-7, the V gene TRBV27; 7 positions agree with TRBD1. CDR3 length equals 15 residues. Trimming at V came to 5 bases and at J to 4 bases, leaving 11 bases not matched to a gene. Per germline, CDR1 MNHEY and CDR2 SMNVEV (reference sequence). CDR3 region: CASSEGGAWDYEQYF. CDR3 bases: TGTGCCAGCAGTGAAGGGGGCGCCTGGGATTACGAGCAGTACTTC.

The CDR3 nucleotides read TGCAGCGCCCACGGGTACAACACTGAAGCTTTCTTT. This gives the protein CSAHGYNTEAFF. The chain uses TRBV29-1 and TRBJ1-1; D not resolved. This CDR3 contains 12 residues. Looked up from germline, CDR1 is SQVTM and CDR2 is ANQGSEA. V was shortened by 7 bases and J by 2 bases, with 11 bases between the two germline ends.

The rearrangement links TRBV6-1 to TRBJ2-7, with D possibly TRBD2 on 5 matching bases. Germline V gene lookup returns CDR1 MNHNS and CDR2 SASEGT. The CDR3 contains 12 residues. The V gene lost 3 bases and the J gene lost 3 bases, with 6 bases spanning the gap. CDR3 loop: CASSDGNYEQYF. The CDR3 DNA follows: TGTGCCAGCAGTGACGGGAACTACGAGCAGTACTTC.

This rearrangement joins TRBV15 to TRBJ2-7; 9 bases are shared with TRBD2. In germline, CDR1 is LNHNV, CDR2 YYDKDF (reference sequence). Trimming cost V 6 bases and J 6 bases; bases outside gene matches: 9. This CDR3 region has 14 residues. The CDR3 protein is CATRYPRGGPEQYF. The CDR3 DNA reads as TGTGCCACCAGATATCCGCGGGGGGGTCCCGAGCAGTACTTC.

In this sample, this clone turned up once. The rearrangement uses TRBV5-6 and TRBJ1-5; the match to TRBD1 covers 8 bases. V lost 4 bases and J lost 1; bases outside the gene matches: 7. Germline V CDR1 and CDR2: SGHDT, YYEEEE. CDR3 size: 16 residues. CDR3 in amino acids: CASSQWTGMSNQPQHF. In DNA form, the CDR3 reads TGTGCCAGCAGCCAGTGGACAGGGATGAGCAATCAGCCCCAGCATTTT.

The chain uses TRBV29-1 and TRBJ1-2; D is unresolved. Germline V gene lookup returns CDR1 SQVTM and CDR2 ANQGSEA. Trimming shortened V by 5 bases and J by 4 bases, and 14 bases separated the two germline ends. The CDR3 covers 13 residues. The CDR3 DNA reads TGCAGCGTTCGGGCCCTAGGAGGCTATGGCTACACCTTC. The encoded protein is CSVRALGGYGYTF.

The chain has TRBV25-1 and TRBJ1-4; D perhaps matches TRBD1 (5 bases). Germline CDR1 MGHDK, CDR2 SYGVNS. The CDR3 runs 17 residues. V lost 2 bases and J lost 3, with 16 bases in between. The CDR3: CASSEHRTIRANEKLFF. The CDR3 nucleotides read TGTGCCAGCAGTGAACACAGGACCATTCGGGCTAATGAAAAACTGTTTTTT.

The rearrangement joins TRBV18 to TRBJ1-6, with 10 bases aligning to TRBD1. This CDR3 is built from 16 residues. After removal of 3 bases from V and 8 bases from J, the junction contained 7 bases not matched to a gene. Germline V gives CDR1 KGHSH, CDR2 LQKENI. The CDR3 DNA reads TGTGCCAGCTCACCCCTGGGACAGGGGTTTGATTCACCCCTCCACTTT. Encoded protein: CASSPLGQGFDSPLHF. The full variable domain, with the rest looked up from reference TRBV18 and TRBJ1-6, is NAGVMQNPRHLVRRRGQEARLRCSPMKGHSHVYWYRQLPEEGLKFMVYLQKENIIDESGMPKERFSAEFPKEGPSILRIQQVVRGDSAAYFCASSPLGQGFDSPLHFGNGTRLTVT.

The chain has TRBV5-8 and TRBJ2-7, with TRBD2 matching over 14 bases. The CDR3 runs 16 residues. CDR1 is SGHTS, CDR2 YDEGEE, per germline. V gave up 4 bases and J gave up 1 base; unmatched junction bases: 4. This CDR3 is CASSPGTSGGSYEQYF. The CDR3 DNA sequence: TGTGCCAGCAGCCCAGGGACTAGCGGGGGTTCCTACGAGCAGTACTTC.

The V call is TRBV2, the J call TRBJ1-5; 10 nucleotides agree with TRBD1. This CDR3 has 18 residues. J lost 5 bases, V lost 6 bases, and 16 bases had no gene match. Germline V gene sequence: CDR1 SNHLY, CDR2 FYNNEI. As DNA, the CDR3 is TGTGCCAGCAGGAAGGAGACCGTAGGACAGGGGGGGGATCAGCCCCAGCATTTT. It specifies CASRKETVGQGGDQPQHF.

Worth noting for this clone: One end of the junction is discordant with germline, which a read error may explain. V and J are TRBV2 and TRBJ1-2; TRBD1 matches at 7 bases. This CDR3 spans 11 amino acids. The V gene's germline CDR1 is SNHLY and CDR2 FYNNEI. CDR3 coding DNA: TGTGCCAGCAGTGGGGACAGTCCTTACCCCTTC. Translating it yields CASSGDSPYPF. Full variable domain (missing parts from reference TRBV2 and TRBJ1-2): EPEVTQTPSHQVTQMGQEVILRCVPISNHLYFYWYRQILGQKVEFLVSFYNNEISEKSEIFDDQFSVERPDGSNFTLKIRSTKLEDSAMYFCASSGDSPYPFGSGTRLTVV.

The CDR3 DNA is TGCGCCAGCAGCCAAGTAGCGGGGGGGCCCTACGAGCAGTACTTC. It yields the protein CASSQVAGGPYEQYF. This sequence joins TRBV4-3 and TRBJ2-7, with TRBD2 matching 11 bases. There are 15 residues in the CDR3. The germline V gene has CDR1 LGHNA and CDR2 YSLEER. V gave up 1 base and J gave up 2 bases; unmatched junction bases: 1.

This sequence joins TRBV12-5 and TRBJ2-5; possibly TRBD1 for D (5 bases). Gene TRBJ2-7 matches the end of the DNA better, so the J call may be wrong. CDR1 LGHNT and CDR2 FRNRAP come from the germline V gene. This CDR3 comprises 14 residues. CDR3: CASGRDSDSYEQYF. CDR3 coding DNA: TGTGCTAGTGGCCGCGACAGTGACTCCTACGAGCAGTACTTC.

The chain uses TRBV5-4 and TRBJ2-7, with 7 positions matching TRBD1. The CDR3 contains 15 residues. The V segment lost 5 bases and the J segment 2 bases; nucleotides outside the gene matches: 10. Germline V gives CDR1 SGHNT, CDR2 YYREEE (reference sequence). CDR3 amino acids: CASSEGGAPPYEQYF. CDR3 DNA: TGTGCCAGCAGTGAAGGGGGCGCCCCCCCCTACGAGCAGTACTTC.

This clone was detected only once. V gene TRBV13 combines with J gene TRBJ2-5, with D possibly matching TRBD2 (5 bases). Germline CDR1 and CDR2: PRHDT and FYEKMQ (reference sequence). V was pared by 2 bases and J by 0 bases, with 10 bases between. The CDR3 totals 15 residues. As DNA, the CDR3 is TGTGCCAGCAGCTTATCTAGCATGTACCAAGAGACCCAGTACTTC. Its protein product is CASSLSSMYQETQYF.

The chain employs TRBV7-6 and TRBJ1-4; the match to TRBD1 covers 8 bases. This CDR3 region has 16 residues. After removal of 0 bases from V and 6 bases from J, the junction contained 6 bases not matched to a gene. From germline, CDR1 is SGHVS and CDR2 FNYEAQ. CDR3 region: CASSLAEDRVDEKLFF. In DNA, the CDR3 is TGTGCCAGCAGCTTAGCCGAGGACAGGGTAGATGAAAAACTGTTTTTT. Filled out from reference TRBV7-6 and TRBJ1-4, the complete variable domain reads GAGVSQSPRYKVTKRGQDVALRCDPISGHVSLYWYRQALGQGPEFLTYFNYEAQQDKSGLPNDRFSAERPEGSISTLTIQRTEQRDSAMYRCASSLAEDRVDEKLFFGSGTQLSVL.

This chain links TRBV18 with TRBJ2-7; D is perhaps TRBD1 (5 bases). The CDR3 covers 15 residues. CDR1 is KGHSH and CDR2 is LQKENI in the germline V gene. V lost 1 base, J lost 4 bases, and 14 bases lay in between. CDR3 residues: CASSPLGQGGYEQYF. The DNA of the CDR3 is TGTGCCAGCTCACCACTTGGTCAGGGTGGTTACGAGCAGTACTTC.

V usage is TRBV29-1 and J usage is TRBJ2-7, with a tentative D call TRBD2 (6 bases). Trimming removed 7 bases from V and 3 bases from J, with 19 bases in between. This CDR3 region has 14 residues. CDR1 is SQVTM and CDR2 is ANQGSEA in the germline V gene. CDR3 residues: CSALHGQGGYEQYF. DNA for the CDR3: TGCAGCGCCCTACACGGGCAGGGAGGCTACGAGCAGTACTTC.

The chain has TRBV5-6 and TRBJ2-1, with D possibly TRBD2 on 6 matching bases. The CDR3 covers 14 residues. Germline CDR1 and CDR2: SGHDT and YYEEEE. V lost 2 bases to trimming and J lost 3 bases, with 9 bases between them. DNA of the CDR3: TGTGCCAGCAGCTTAGGAGCGGGCTACAATGAGCAGTTCTTC. Translating it yields CASSLGAGYNEQFF.

The CDR3 sequence: CAISDDSSLFNQPQHF. The CDR3 DNA reads as TGTGCCATCAGTGACGATTCTAGTCTCTTCAATCAGCCCCAGCATTTT. The chain recombines TRBV10-3 with TRBJ1-5; D call uncertain. V was clipped by 3 bases and J by 3 bases, with 15 bases between them. The CDR3 extends over 16 amino acids. Germline V CDR1 and CDR2: ENHRY, SYGVKD.

The chain carries TRBV6-4 and TRBJ2-7; D gene unclear. This CDR3 comprises 17 residues. V lost 4 bases and J 0 bases, leaving 19 bases between the germline ends. Germline V lookup: CDR1 MRHNA, CDR2 SNTAGT. DNA of the CDR3: TGTGCCAGCAGTGCCTCATCATCCCCCCGGAGCTCCTACGAGCAGTACTTC. It encodes CASSASSSPRSSYEQYF.

The chain links TRBV19 to TRBJ1-5; 9 nucleotides match TRBD1. Germline values: CDR1 LNHDA, CDR2 SQIVND (reference sequence). CDR3 length: 15 residues. The junction had 5 bases not matched to a gene; V was cut back by 6 bases and J by 2 bases. In nucleotides, the CDR3 is TGTGCCAGTAGGGGGACAGGGTGGGGCAATCAGCCCCAGCATTTT. Encoded protein: CASRGTGWGNQPQHF.

The chain is built from TRBV7-2 and TRBJ2-5; 10 positions agree with TRBD2. Germline V gene lookup returns CDR1 SGHTA and CDR2 FQGNSA. The CDR3 totals 16 residues. V lost 4 bases and J lost 1; bases outside the gene matches: 6. CDR3 residues: CASSSSSGGAQETQYF. The CDR3 DNA sequence: TGTGCCAGCAGCTCCTCTAGCGGGGGCGCCCAAGAGACCCAGTACTTC.

This rearrangement joins TRBV10-3 to TRBJ2-6, with D possibly matching TRBD2 (7 bases). This CDR3 has 18 residues. Germline V gives CDR1 ENHRY, CDR2 SYGVKD. V lost 3 bases and J 3 bases, leaving 18 bases between the germline ends. CDR3 protein: CAISDPIRGAHGANVLTF. The CDR3 DNA follows: TGTGCCATCAGTGATCCCATTCGGGGGGCGCATGGGGCCAACGTCCTGACTTTC.

The chain employs TRBV19 and TRBJ1-5, with D perhaps TRBD1 (6 bases). The CDR3 runs 16 residues. V lost 2 bases and J 3 bases, leaving 14 bases between the germline ends. Per the germline V gene, CDR1 is LNHDA and CDR2 is SQIVND (reference sequence). CDR3 protein: CASSIQGSGSNQPQHF. CDR3 nucleotide sequence: TGTGCCAGTAGTATACAGGGGTCGGGGTCCAATCAGCCCCAGCATTTT. The full variable domain, with the rest looked up from reference TRBV19 and TRBJ1-5, is DGGITQSPKYLFRKEGQNVTLSCEQNLNHDAMYWYRQDPGQGLRLIYYSQIVNDFQKGDIAEGYSVSREKKESFPLTVTSAQKNPTAFYLCASSIQGSGSNQPQHFGDGTRLSIL.

The chain combines TRBV7-2 with TRBJ2-7; 7 nucleotides match TRBD1. Germline-derived CDR1 and CDR2 are SGHTA and FQGNSA. This CDR3 contains 14 residues. V trimming: 6 bases; J trimming: 4 bases; junction bases outside the gene matches: 9. The CDR3, as DNA: TGTGCCAGCAGTTCTCGACAGGGATGGTACGAGCAGTACTTC. This sequence encodes CASSSRQGWYEQYF.